One sample yielded the 19 T cell receptor beta chains listed below, sequenced in a study of CD4 and CD8 cells across lung adenocarcinoma regions. TCRdb re-called the PCR reads with MiXCR, one entry per CDR3 protein. The sample lists 8,200 or so distinct CDR3 sequences, about 56% occurring once. Material: CD4+ T cells from the center of a lung tumor. The receptors were sampled from a female donor with lung adenocarcinoma. The CD4 and CD8 labels of this study may be unreliable.

The gene calls are TRBV6-1 and TRBJ2-6; D may match TRBD1 or TRBD2 (5 bases each). This CDR3 spans 15 amino acids. Germline V CDR1 and CDR2: MNHNS, SASEGT. Trimming stripped 1 base from V and 1 base from J, with 5 bases between. The CDR3 is CASSEGGSGANVLTF. CDR3 bases: TGTGCCAGCAGTGAAGGGGGGTCTGGGGCCAACGTCCTGACTTTC.

The chain uses TRBV6-1 and TRBJ2-1; TRBD1 matches 10 bases. The CDR3 spans 15 residues. Trimming removed 7 bases from V and 10 bases from J; junction bases left unmatched: 13. The germline gives CDR1 MNHNS, CDR2 SASEGT. CDR3 DNA sequence: TGTGCCAGCAAATTGAGGACAGGGGGGGCTTACGAGCAGTTCTTC. This codes for CASKLRTGGAYEQFF.

The chain carries TRBV27 and TRBJ2-1, with 7 nucleotides matching TRBD1. The end of the DNA aligns better with TRBJ2-5, so the J call may be wrong. The CDR3 covers 14 residues. Looked up from germline, CDR1 is MNHEY and CDR2 is SMNVEV (reference sequence). CDR3 nucleotides: TGTGCCAGCAGTTTGAAAGGGGGCGCGGAGACCCAGTACTTC. It codes for CASSLKGGAETQYF.

This clonotype showed up just a few times. The chain couples TRBV7-2 to TRBJ2-1, with TRBD2 identical over 7 bases. Germline V gene data show CDR1 as SGHTA and CDR2 as FQGNSA. This CDR3 contains 15 residues. V shed 2 bases and J 10 bases; nucleotides not matched to a gene: 11. CDR3 sequence reads: CASSLKPSGTHEQFF. The CDR3 DNA sequence: TGTGCCAGCAGCTTAAAGCCTAGCGGTACTCACGAGCAGTTCTTC.

This clonotype counts as medium-sized. This chain uses TRBV6-5 with TRBJ2-1; 11 nucleotides align to TRBD2. V lost 0 bases and J lost 6; bases outside the gene matches: 7. The length of the CDR3 is 17 residues. Germline assignment: CDR1 MNHEY and CDR2 SVGAGI. CDR3 protein: CASSYSLSGGAINEQFF. The CDR3 DNA sequence: TGTGCCAGCAGTTACTCGCTTAGCGGGGGGGCTATCAATGAGCAGTTCTTC.

The J gene is TRBJ2-3, the V gene TRBV10-3; possibly TRBD1 or TRBD2 for D (5 bases each). Matching the DNA end better, TRBJ2-7 makes the J call doubtful. CDR3 size: 14 residues. CDR1 is ENHRY and CDR2 is SYGVKD in the germline V gene. Written as DNA, the CDR3 is TGTGCGGGCCGACGGGCCCGGGACCCAGAGACGCAGTACTTC. As protein: CAGRRARDPETQYF.

The chain has TRBV6-1 and TRBJ2-7, with 9 bases that match TRBD1. The CDR3 totals 17 residues. J gave up 0 bases and V 2 bases, and 8 bases lay outside the gene matches. Germline loops: CDR1 MNHNS, CDR2 SASEGT. CDR3: CASSEYNWGQGSYEQYF. In DNA, the CDR3 is TGTGCCAGCAGTGAATATAACTGGGGACAGGGCTCCTACGAGCAGTACTTC.

This clonotype was recorded a few times. The V and J genes are TRBV5-1 and TRBJ2-5; TRBD1 agrees at 10 bases. Germline lookup yields CDR1 SGHRS and CDR2 YFSETQ. The CDR3 contains 16 residues. V was clipped by 2 bases and J by 5 bases; unmatched bases: 9. The CDR3, as DNA: TGCGCCAGCAGCTTCACCGGGACAGGGGTTTTGGAGACCCAGTACTTC. Protein sequence: CASSFTGTGVLETQYF.

The V and J genes are TRBV4-3 and TRBJ2-3, with a weak D call TRBD1 (5 bases). V lost 4 bases, J lost 4 bases, and 9 bases lay in between. There are 13 residues in the CDR3. Germline CDR1 is LGHNA and CDR2 is YSLEER. This chain's CDR3 is CASSLRAADTQYF. Written as DNA, the CDR3 is TGCGCCAGCAGCCTCAGGGCAGCAGATACGCAGTATTTT.

The chain couples TRBV5-6 to TRBJ2-2, with TRBD1 as a possible D gene (5 bases). This CDR3 is built from 13 residues. Trimming took 0 bases from V and 5 from J, leaving 5 bases between them. CDR1 SGHDT and CDR2 YYEEEE come from the germline V gene. Here the CDR3 reads CASSLGQTGELFF. For the CDR3, the DNA is TGTGCCAGCAGCTTGGGACAGACCGGGGAGCTGTTTTTT.

This chain joins TRBV6-1 and TRBJ2-1; D is unclear. Germline assignment: CDR1 MNHNS and CDR2 SASEGT. The CDR3 consists of 15 residues. V was cut by 6 bases and J by 2 bases, with 14 bases left in between. The CDR3 region is CASRPGSLPYNEQFF. CDR3 DNA sequence: TGTGCCAGCAGACCTGGCTCTCTCCCCTACAATGAGCAGTTCTTC.

The table lists this clonotype with a few counts. The chain is built from TRBV6-1 and TRBJ2-1; D gene unclear. V was trimmed by 7 bases and J by 1 base, leaving 20 bases between them. Per germline, CDR1 MNHNS and CDR2 SASEGT. This CDR3 is 17 amino acids long. The CDR3 sequence is CASTLPALSASYNEQFF. In DNA form, the CDR3 reads TGTGCCAGCACCCTCCCCGCCCTGTCGGCATCCTACAATGAGCAGTTCTTC.

The rearrangement uses TRBV7-2 and TRBJ2-1; 10 bases align to TRBD2. Germline V lookup: CDR1 SGHTA, CDR2 FQGNSA. This CDR3 spans 15 amino acids. The ends lost 5 bases at V and 7 bases at J; junction bases unmatched: 8. Here the CDR3 DNA reads TGTGCCAGCAGCATTACTAGCGGGATTGGAAATGAGCAGTTCTTC. This translates into CASSITSGIGNEQFF.

Comment on this clonotype: This CDR3 is missing its conserved last phenylalanine or tryptophan, likely due to a read error. The limits of the CDR3 on the DNA are not certain, so only TCRdb's listed CDR3 is given. The genes are TRBV6-1 and TRBJ2-4; TRBD2 is the table's D call, not checked against the DNA. With termini counted, the CDR3 has 15 amino acids. Germline V gene lookup returns CDR1 MNHNS and CDR2 SASEGT. The CDR3 loop reads CASMDLLGSPLHFGG.

Concerning this clonotype: Mismatch with germline at one junction end may stem from a read error. The chain uses TRBV6-5 and TRBJ2-4; a possible D gene is TRBD2 (7 bases). This CDR3 spans 20 amino acids. Germline V gene data show CDR1 as MNHEY and CDR2 as SVGAGI. The CDR3 nucleotides are TGTGCCAGCAGTTACGGGGGGCTAGCGGCGGTGCTGTGGGCCAAAGATATGCAGTATTTC. Translated, it gives CASSYGGLAAVLWAKDMQYF.

This clonotype appeared a few times. The chain couples TRBV6-2 or TRBV6-3 to TRBJ2-1; 13 bases line up with TRBD2. In germline, CDR1 is MNHEY, CDR2 SVGEGT. V lost 2 bases and J lost 7; bases outside the gene matches: 8. This CDR3 is 17 amino acids long. CDR3 loop: CASSYELLAGGGNEQFF. DNA for the CDR3: TGTGCCAGCAGTTACGAATTACTAGCGGGAGGGGGTAATGAGCAGTTCTTC.

Judged by abundance, this clonotype is large. The chain has TRBV7-2 and TRBJ2-3, with D perhaps TRBD2 (5 bases). Germline CDR1 reads SGHTA; CDR2 reads FQGNSA. Trimming took 1 base from V and 1 from J, leaving 9 bases between them. CDR3 length: 15 amino acids. In nucleotides, the CDR3 is TGTGCCAGCAGCTTAGACAGCGGAGGCACAGATACGCAGTATTTT. Translated, it gives CASSLDSGGTDTQYF.

This clonotype was counted once. The chain uses TRBV6-5 and TRBJ1-6, with a tentative D call TRBD1 (5 bases). Trimming removed 5 bases at V and 9 bases at J, with 17 bases between. The V gene's germline CDR1 is MNHEY and CDR2 SVGAGI. CDR3 length: 15 amino acids. The CDR3 region has the DNA TGTGCCAGCAGTATACAGTCGGGGGGGGGTTCACCCCTCCACTTT. The encoded protein is CASSIQSGGGSPLHF.

This clonotype was observed a single time. The chain employs TRBV6-1 and TRBJ2-5; 10 positions match TRBD2. The J call may be mistaken, given a closer DNA end match to TRBJ2-7. The CDR3 totals 13 residues. The germline V gene has CDR1 MNHNS and CDR2 SASEGT. CDR3 protein: CASTKREGYEQYF. The CDR3 DNA reads TGTGCCAGCACTAAGCGGGAGGGCTACGAGCAGTACTTC.